Each of the 32 T cell receptor beta chains below was sequenced from the same sample in a study of cytomegalovirus exposure and HLA in healthy donors. This table comes from immunoSEQ multiplex PCR, and its TCRdb copy is limited to in-frame clones, with some not included. The table has under 140,000 clones, roughly 89% seen once. Material for sequencing was PBMCs. The origin of the receptors is a woman aged 18-30 years in good health and CMV-seronegative.

The rearrangement links TRBV7-9 to TRBJ1-1; D remains ambiguous. CDR3 size: 13 residues. Germline CDR1 reads SEHNR; CDR2 reads FQNEAQ (reference sequence). Trimming shortened V by 1 base and J by 10 bases, and 13 bases separated the two germline ends. DNA for the CDR3: TGTGCCAGCAGCTTAGGAGAAGCCAATGGAGCTTTCTTT. It yields the protein CASSLGEANGAFF.

The CDR3 loop is CASSQLAGVGEQYF. The CDR3 nucleotides are TGTGCCAGCAGTCAACTAGCGGGAGTGGGGGAGCAGTACTTC. The chain recombines TRBV27 with TRBJ2-7, with 11 bases matching TRBD2. The ends lost 5 bases at V and 7 bases at J; junction bases unmatched: 7. Germline CDR1 is MNHEY and CDR2 is SMNVEV (reference sequence). The CDR3 sequence is 14 residues long.

CDR3 region: CASATSGTNEQFF. In DNA form, the CDR3 reads TGTGCCAGCGCGACTAGCGGGACCAATGAGCAGTTCTTC. The chain is built from TRBV7-3 and TRBJ2-1; 11 positions agree with TRBD2. The CDR3 has 13 amino acids. V was pared by 8 bases and J by 6 bases, with 3 bases of the junction left unmatched. CDR1 is SGHTA, CDR2 FQGTGA, per germline.

The rearrangement joins TRBV18 to TRBJ1-1, with a tentative D call TRBD1 (5 bases). There are 15 residues in the CDR3. Germline V gene sequence: CDR1 KGHSH, CDR2 LQKENI. The ends were cut back, 1 base at V and 6 bases at J, with 15 bases in the middle. The CDR3 spells CASSPLQGSWAEAFF. CDR3 coding DNA: TGTGCCAGCTCACCACTGCAGGGCTCATGGGCTGAAGCTTTCTTT. Combining the CDR3 with reference TRBV18 and TRBJ1-1 gives the whole variable domain NAGVMQNPRHLVRRRGQEARLRCSPMKGHSHVYWYRQLPEEGLKFMVYLQKENIIDESGMPKERFSAEFPKEGPSILRIQQVVRGDSAAYFCASSPLQGSWAEAFFGQGTRLTVV.

The CDR3 region is CASSRDSYSYEQYF. CDR3 nucleotides: TGTGCCAGTAGTCGGGACAGTTACTCCTACGAGCAGTACTTC. This chain uses TRBV19 with TRBJ2-7, with 7 bases lining up with TRBD1. CDR1 LNHDA and CDR2 SQIVND come from the germline V gene (reference sequence). The CDR3 runs to 14 residues. With 5 bases clipped from V and 0 bases from J, the junction kept 4 bases outside the gene matches.

Only one count was recorded for this clone. The chain's CDR3 is CASSISGGLGEQYF. The CDR3 bases are TGTGCCAGCAGTATTAGCGGGGGCCTAGGAGAGCAGTACTTC. J is TRBJ2-7 and V is TRBV2, with 9 bases aligning to TRBD2. Germline V gene lookup returns CDR1 SNHLY and CDR2 FYNNEI. V was pared by 5 bases and J by 7 bases, with 9 bases of the junction left unmatched. The CDR3 extends over 14 amino acids.

V is TRBV9 and J is TRBJ1-3; D unclear. V was clipped by 3 bases and J by 0 bases, with 7 bases between them. CDR1 SGDLS and CDR2 YYNGEE come from the germline V gene. This CDR3 contains 14 residues. In DNA form, the CDR3 reads TGTGCCAGCAGCGGCGGAGACTCTGGAAACACCATATATTTT. Protein: CASSGGDSGNTIYF. Drawing the rest from reference TRBV9 and TRBJ1-3, the complete variable domain is DSGVTQTPKHLITATGQRVTLRCSPRSGDLSVYWYQQSLDQGLQFLIQYYNGEERAKGNILERFSAQQFPDLHSELNLSSLELGDSALYFCASSGGDSGNTIYFGEGSWLTVV.

This chain links TRBV7-2 with TRBJ2-5; 10 bases line up with TRBD2. This CDR3 contains 15 residues. After removal of 3 bases from V and 5 bases from J, the junction contained 6 bases not matched to a gene. Per the germline V gene, CDR1 is SGHTA and CDR2 is FQGNSA. The CDR3 spells CASSLGSGRSETQYF. The CDR3 nucleotides read TGTGCCAGCAGCTTGGGTAGCGGGAGGTCGGAGACCCAGTACTTC.

The rearrangement links TRBV7-2 to TRBJ1-5; D ambiguous. Germline V gene sequence: CDR1 SGHTA, CDR2 FQGNSA. CDR3 length: 13 residues. The ends were cut back, 8 bases at V and 0 bases at J, with 8 bases in the middle. The CDR3 protein is CASQEDSNQPQHF. CDR3 sequence (DNA): TGTGCCAGCCAGGAGGATAGCAATCAGCCCCAGCATTTT.

The chain employs TRBV6-5 and TRBJ1-2; the D is unclear. CDR1 MNHEY and CDR2 SVGAGI come from the germline V gene. This CDR3 contains 13 residues. V lost 5 bases, J lost 2 bases, and 9 bases lay in between. CDR3 DNA sequence: TGTGCCAGCAGTCCGGGAAGAAACTATGGCTACACCTTC. This sequence encodes CASSPGRNYGYTF.

Only one count was recorded for this clone. The J gene is TRBJ2-2, the V gene TRBV4-1, with no clear D. The V gene's germline CDR1 is MGHRA and CDR2 YSYEKL. V lost 4 bases and J 8 bases, leaving 11 bases between the germline ends. The CDR3 extends over 13 amino acids. The CDR3, as DNA: TGCGCCAGCAGCCCCGCCGCGGTAGGGGAGCTGTTTTTT. Translation gives CASSPAAVGELFF.

The chain couples TRBV7-9 to TRBJ2-1, with 10 bases matching TRBD2. The germline gives CDR1 SEHNR, CDR2 FQNEAQ (reference sequence). This CDR3 has 11 amino acids. CDR3 sequence: CGTSGYNEQFF. CDR3 bases: TGTGGGACTAGCGGTTACAATGAGCAGTTCTTC.

The gene calls are TRBV30 and TRBJ2-1; the D gene is possibly TRBD1 (5 bases). The CDR3 runs 14 residues. Germline CDR1 GTSNPN, CDR2 SVGIG (reference sequence). V was cut by 1 base and J by 8 bases, with 15 bases left in between. CDR3 bases: TGTGCCTGGAGTGAAGTCAGGGTAACGGATGAGCAGTTCTTC. This sequence encodes CAWSEVRVTDEQFF.

V is TRBV10-3 and J is TRBJ2-7; TRBD2 aligns across 7 bases. Trimming at V came to 3 bases and at J to 1 base, leaving 6 bases not matched to a gene. The CDR3 spans 15 residues. Germline V gives CDR1 ENHRY, CDR2 SYGVKD. In DNA, the CDR3 is TGTGCCATCAGTGACTCGGGACTACTTTCCTACGAGCAGTACTTC. This encodes CAISDSGLLSYEQYF.

This chain joins TRBV7-3 and TRBJ2-1, with 9 positions matching TRBD1. Per germline, CDR1 SGHTA and CDR2 FQGTGA. CDR3 size: 14 residues. With V trimmed by 6 bases and J by 8 bases, 8 bases remained unmatched. CDR3 DNA sequence: TGTGCCAGCAGATCGCCGGGACAGGGATATGAGCAGTTCTTC. Its protein is CASRSPGQGYEQFF.

This chain connects TRBV30 to TRBJ1-2; weak D call: TRBD1 (5 bases). Germline lookup yields CDR1 GTSNPN and CDR2 SVGIG (reference sequence). CDR3 length equals 14 residues. The germline V and J ends were trimmed by 1 base and 8 bases, with 17 bases remaining between them. CDR3 sequence (DNA): TGTGCCTGGAGTGGGAGCAGGGTGTCCGCGGGCTACACCTTC. Protein: CAWSGSRVSAGYTF.

This clone appeared many times. V gene TRBV5-1 combines with J gene TRBJ2-1, with D tentatively TRBD2 (5 bases). Trimming cost V 5 bases and J 1 base, with 10 bases left between them. The germline gives CDR1 SGHRS, CDR2 YFSETQ. This CDR3 comprises 14 residues. CDR3 nucleotide sequence: TGCGCCAGCAGGGGTGAGGGTTCCTACAATGAGCAGTTCTTC. Amino acids: CASRGEGSYNEQFF.

The chain employs TRBV11-2 and TRBJ2-7, with TRBD2 identical over 10 bases. The CDR3 consists of 15 residues. Germline V lookup: CDR1 SGHAT, CDR2 FQNNGV. The CDR3 sequence: CASHPSGRVVYEQYF. CDR3 nucleotide sequence: TGTGCGAGCCATCCGAGCGGGAGGGTTGTCTACGAGCAGTACTTC.

This sequence joins TRBV28 and TRBJ2-2; no clear D. The germline gives CDR1 MDHEN, CDR2 SYDVKM. The CDR3 runs 12 residues. V gave up 2 bases and J gave up 8 bases, with 6 bases separating them. This CDR3 is CASSLRVGELFF. CDR3 in DNA: TGTGCCAGCAGTTTACGGGTGGGGGAGCTGTTTTTT.

The gene calls are TRBV4-3 and TRBJ2-5; D is possibly TRBD2 (5 bases). Germline-derived CDR1 and CDR2 are LGHNA and YSLEER. The CDR3 length is 13 residues. V was cut by 4 bases and J by 4 bases, with 10 bases left in between. The CDR3 reads CASSLTSRETQYF. CDR3 DNA sequence: TGCGCCAGCAGCCTTACTAGTCGAGAGACCCAGTACTTC.

This clone showed up just once. This chain joins TRBV19 and TRBJ2-7, with 9 bases lining up with TRBD1. This CDR3 is 15 amino acids long. Per germline, CDR1 LNHDA and CDR2 SQIVND (reference sequence). J lost 3 bases, V lost 3 bases, and 6 bases had no gene match. For the CDR3, the DNA is TGTGCCAGTAGTATCGGACAGGGGAGTTTCTACGAGCAGTACTTC. Translation: CASSIGQGSFYEQYF.

The V call is TRBV6-1, the J call TRBJ2-7, with D maybe TRBD1 (5 bases). The V gene lost 3 bases and the J gene lost 3 bases, with 24 bases spanning the gap. The CDR3 has 18 residues. Per germline, CDR1 MNHNS and CDR2 SASEGT. In nucleotides, the CDR3 is TGTGCCAGCAGTGACAGGGTTTGGAACCCAGTAAGGAACTACGAGCAGTACTTC. Translated: CASSDRVWNPVRNYEQYF.

To note about this clone: This CDR3 is also generated by other DNA sequences in the sample. V usage is TRBV18 and J usage is TRBJ2-2; TRBD1 aligns across 7 bases. CDR3 size: 14 residues. V was pared by 6 bases and J by 5 bases, with 6 bases of the junction left unmatched. Germline V gene data show CDR1 as KGHSH and CDR2 as LQKENI. CDR3 DNA: TGTGCCAGCTCGCCCGACAGGGATACCGGGGAGCTGTTTTTT. Its protein is CASSPDRDTGELFF.

This clone was seen a single time. The V call is TRBV7-8, the J call TRBJ2-3, with D possibly TRBD2 on 5 matching bases. V was cut by 5 bases and J by 2 bases, with 8 bases left in between. Germline V gene data show CDR1 as SGHVS and CDR2 as FQNEAQ. There are 13 residues in the CDR3. The CDR3, as DNA: TGTGCCAGCAGCACGGAGGTCACAGATACGCAGTATTTT. Protein product: CASSTEVTDTQYF.

The chain links TRBV5-4 to TRBJ2-7; D not certain. CDR1 SGHNT and CDR2 YYREEE come from the germline V gene (reference sequence). The CDR3 loop spans 16 amino acids. With 4 bases removed from V and 1 base from J, the gap between germline ends came to 18 bases. The CDR3 DNA reads TGTGCCAGCAGCACCTTCGATGGGCAGGTTTCCTACGAGCAGTACTTC. Translating it yields CASSTFDGQVSYEQYF.

The chain has TRBV4-2 and TRBJ2-7, with 9 nucleotides matching TRBD1. Per the germline V gene, CDR1 is LGHNA and CDR2 is YNFKEQ. The CDR3 is 16 amino acids. Trimming removed 0 bases from V and 5 bases from J; junction bases left unmatched: 8. DNA for the CDR3: TGTGCCAGCAGCCAAGATATAACAGGGGGCTTCGACGAGCAGTACTTC. Protein sequence: CASSQDITGGFDEQYF.

The gene calls are TRBV30 and TRBJ1-2; no reliable D call. Between the trimmed V and J ends, which lost 2 bases and 0 bases, there was a span of 4 bases. Germline assignment: CDR1 GTSNPN and CDR2 SVGIG (reference sequence). The CDR3 spans 12 residues. The CDR3 bases are TGTGCCTGGAGTTCCTCTAACTATGGCTACACCTTC. It encodes CAWSSSNYGYTF.

This clone was found once. J is TRBJ1-2 and V is TRBV7-9; weak D call: TRBD1 (6 bases). The CDR3 is 12 amino acids. CDR1 and CDR2 from the germline V gene are SEHNR and FQNEAQ (reference sequence). V was shortened by 2 bases and J by 5 bases, with 6 bases between the two germline ends. The CDR3 region is CASSLTGYGYTF. CDR3 nucleotide sequence: TGTGCCAGCAGCTTAACAGGGTATGGCTACACCTTC.

The genes are TRBV7-3 and TRBJ2-1; D ambiguous. The CDR3 consists of 13 residues. The V gene's germline CDR1 is SGHTA and CDR2 FQGTGA. V lost 1 base and J lost 9, with 10 bases in between. The CDR3 nucleotides read TGTGCCAGCAGCTTAATTCGAGAGAGTGAGCAGTTCTTC. Translating gives CASSLIRESEQFF.

The V gene is TRBV27, the J gene TRBJ2-1, with 7 nucleotides matching TRBD2. V was clipped by 0 bases and J by 4 bases; unmatched bases: 6. This CDR3 has 16 amino acids. From germline, CDR1 is MNHEY and CDR2 SMNVEV (reference sequence). The CDR3 reads CASSLSGGPLYNEQFF. The CDR3 bases are TGTGCCAGCAGTTTATCGGGAGGGCCCCTATACAATGAGCAGTTCTTC.

The J gene is TRBJ1-2, the V gene TRBV10-3, with D possibly matching TRBD1 (6 bases). Trimming pared 8 bases from V and 3 bases from J, leaving 13 bases between. The CDR3 runs to 13 residues. CDR1 is ENHRY and CDR2 is SYGVKD in the germline V gene. CDR3 coding DNA: TGTGCCATCGTCCAGGGGCGGGACTATGGCTACACCTTC. Translated: CAIVQGRDYGYTF.

The gene calls are TRBV19 and TRBJ2-1; 7 bases are a match to TRBD1. Germline V lookup: CDR1 LNHDA, CDR2 SQIVND (reference sequence). V gave up 7 bases and J gave up 4 bases; unmatched junction bases: 1. CDR3 length: 12 residues. CDR3 amino acids: CASKGQYNEQFF. DNA for the CDR3: TGTGCCAGTAAGGGACAGTACAATGAGCAGTTCTTC.